A selection of T cell receptor beta chains follows, all from one sample in a study of metastatic and nonmetastatic thyroid tumors. With MiXCR, TCRdb called clones anew from the PCR reads. The data show tens of thousands of clones, approximately 24% seen once. Material: tumor tissue. The receptors come from a male donor with papillary thyroid cancer or a benign thyroid nodule (not recorded which). Some clones in this sample may be carry-over from other donors' samples. The CDR3 runs from the conserved cysteine through the conserved F or W. The D gene is left open where the match is weak. Only some rows state a clone size, as once, few, many or a class for expanded clones.

size	D	V	J	CDR3	DNA
medium-sized	-	TRBV28	TRBJ2-5	CASSLVWETQYF	TGTGCCAGCAGTTTAGTCTGGGAGACCCAGTACTTC
many	-	TRBV10-2	TRBJ1-5	CASSESAGHQPQHF	TGCGCCAGCAGTGAGTCCGCAGGGCATCAGCCCCAGCATTTT
-	-	TRBV27	TRBJ2-3	CASKSPREAGSTDTQYF	TGTGCCAGCAAGTCGCCCCGTGAGGCTGGGAGCACAGATACGCAGTATTTT
many	-	TRBV12-3/TRBV12-4	TRBJ1-4	CASSPSTGGGEKLFF	TGTGCCAGCAGCCCCTCGACAGGTGGTGGAGAAAAACTGTTTTTT
many	-	TRBV27	TRBJ1-5	CASSLGQIQPQHF	TGTGCCAGCAGTTTGGGGCAGATTCAGCCCCAGCATTTT
many	-	TRBV18	TRBJ2-7	CASSRQGINEQYF	TGTGCCAGCTCGCGTCAGGGCATAAACGAGCAGTACTTC
many	TRBD2	TRBV20-1	TRBJ2-2	CSVTGTSGGNTGELFF	TGCAGTGTAACGGGGACTAGCGGGGGAAACACCGGGGAGCTGTTTTTT
few	-	TRBV6-2/TRBV6-3	TRBJ1-2	CASSPLTEPYGYTF	TGTGCCAGCAGCCCCCTCACCGAGCCCTATGGCTACACCTTC
many	TRBD1	TRBV3-1	TRBJ1-5	CASSQTTGGQGGQPQHF	TGTGCCAGCAGCCAAACGACCGGAGGACAGGGGGGTCAGCCCCAGCATTTT
many	TRBD2	TRBV27	TRBJ2-2	CASSSSGTRGGGELFF	TGTGCCAGCAGTTCCTCCGGGACTAGGGGAGGTGGGGAGCTGTTTTTT
many	TRBD2	TRBV9	TRBJ2-1	CASSVGSGSGYNEQFF	TGTGCCAGCAGCGTGGGTAGCGGGAGTGGATACAATGAGCAGTTCTTC
-	TRBD1	TRBV7-9	TRBJ2-1	CASSDTGGTDEQFF	TGTGCCAGCAGCGACACAGGGGGCACAGATGAGCAGTTCTTC
few	-	TRBV24-1	TRBJ2-7	CATTPGVREQYF	TGTGCCACCACTCCCGGGGTTAGGGAGCAGTACTTC
-	-	TRBV4-3	TRBJ2-7	CASSQDRVRGDDQYF	TGCGCCAGCAGCCAAGATCGCGTGAGAGGGGACGATCAGTACTTC
-	-	TRBV28	TRBJ1-1	CASSFIDSRRGAFF	TGTGCCAGCAGTTTTATAGACAGCAGAAGAGGAGCTTTCTTT
once	TRBD1	TRBV6-1	TRBJ1-3	CACSVKGAGNTIYF	TGTGCCTGCAGTGTGAAGGGGGCCGGAAACACCATATATTTT
many	TRBD1	TRBV28	TRBJ1-4	CASSLGQGDEKLFF	TGTGCCAGCAGTTTAGGTCAGGGGGATGAAAAACTGTTTTTT
many	TRBD1	TRBV27	TRBJ2-7	CASSHQRTGKLYEQYF	TGTGCCAGCAGCCACCAAAGGACAGGGAAATTATACGAGCAGTACTTC
-	TRBD2	TRBV5-1	TRBJ2-1	CASIFGSGNLNEQFF	TGCGCCAGCATCTTCGGTAGCGGGAACCTGAATGAGCAGTTCTTC
-	-	TRBV7-2	TRBJ2-2	CASSHTTGGEQFF	TGTGCAAGCAGCCATACGACCGGCGGGGAGCAGTTTTTT
medium-sized	TRBD2	TRBV20-1	TRBJ2-7	CSARDRISGRAEFSYEQYF	TGCAGTGCTAGAGATCGGATTAGCGGGAGGGCCGAGTTTAGTTACGAGCAGTACTTC
few	-	TRBV29-1	TRBJ1-2	CSVAFGGSRNYGYTF	TGCAGCGTTGCATTCGGAGGGTCCCGGAACTATGGCTACACCTTC
many	-	TRBV20-1	TRBJ1-2	CSASPEWGNYGYTF	TGCAGTGCTAGTCCCGAGTGGGGTAACTATGGCTACACCTTC
-	-	TRBV7-9	TRBJ1-5	CASSLRASNQPQHF	TGTGCCAGCAGCTTGCGGGCGAGCAATCAGCCCCAGCATTTT
-	-	TRBV7-2	TRBJ2-7	CASSLAGGVGYERYF	TGTGCCAGCAGCTTAGCGGGGGGAGTCGGTTACGAGCGGTACTTC
-	-	TRBV24-1	TRBJ2-1	CATSLSLGNEQFF	TGTGCCACCAGTCTAAGTCTGGGTAATGAGCAGTTCTTC
-	TRBD1	TRBV3-1	TRBJ2-7	CASSPTSGTGIDEQYF	TGTGCCAGCAGCCCTACTTCCGGGACAGGGATCGACGAGCAGTACTTC
many	-	TRBV30	TRBJ1-2	CAWRDQGYGYTF	TGTGCCTGGAGGGATCAGGGTTATGGCTACACCTTC
many	TRBD1	TRBV28	TRBJ2-1	CASTRQGSKQFF	TGTGCCAGCACCCGACAGGGGAGTAAGCAGTTCTTC
many	-	TRBV6-2/TRBV6-3	TRBJ2-3	CASSFGGPTDTQYF	TGTGCCAGCAGTTTCGGAGGGCCCACAGATACGCAGTATTTT
-	-	TRBV11-2	TRBJ2-1	CGSSLGPDYNEQFF	TGTGGCAGCAGCTTAGGTCCAGATTACAATGAGCAGTTCTTC
many	-	TRBV2	TRBJ2-1	CASGDWYNEQFF	TGTGCCAGCGGGGACTGGTACAATGAGCAGTTCTTC
-	-	TRBV7-2	TRBJ2-7	CDRGSLREQYF	TGTGACCGCGGGTCTCTCCGCGAGCAGTACTTC
many	TRBD2	TRBV9	TRBJ2-1	CASSVPLAGGDEQFF	TGTGCCAGCAGCGTACCACTAGCGGGAGGAGATGAGCAGTTCTTC
many	TRBD2	TRBV18	TRBJ2-7	CASSQELAHEQYF	TGTGCCAGCTCACAAGAACTAGCGCACGAGCAGTACTTC
many	-	TRBV20-1	TRBJ2-3	CSARVRMTSTDTQYF	TGCAGTGCTAGGGTCCGGATGACTAGCACAGATACGCAGTATTTT
many	-	TRBV15	TRBJ1-2	CATSPSDGGYGYTF	TGTGCCACCAGCCCCTCGGATGGGGGCTATGGCTACACCTTC
-	-	TRBV28	TRBJ1-2	CASSTTRNGYTF	TGTGCCAGCAGTACTACCCGGAATGGCTACACCTTC
-	-	TRBV6-1	TRBJ2-7	CASSDLGCAGDQYF	TGTGCCAGCAGTGACCTTGGGTGTGCCGGCGATCAGTACTTC
many	-	TRBV9	TRBJ2-2	CASSVEGSRLTGELFF	TGTGCCAGCAGCGTAGAAGGAAGTCGGCTCACCGGGGAGCTGTTTTTT
many	-	TRBV9	TRBJ2-5	CASSSRLEETQYF	TGTGCCAGCAGCTCCCGACTAGAAGAGACCCAGTACTTC
many	TRBD1	TRBV27	TRBJ1-5	CASSLLGTGASNQPQHF	TGTGCCAGCAGTTTATTAGGGACAGGAGCCAGCAATCAGCCCCAGCATTTT
-	-	TRBV30	TRBJ1-5	CAWSPGNNQPQHF	TGTGCCTGGAGTCCAGGGAATAATCAGCCCCAGCATTTT